The T cell receptor beta chain under discussion was sequenced for a study of shared clonotypes between healthy human individuals. Findings and limits, study-wide: Clonotype sharing among donors, it was expected, would be affected by sequencing depth. Limited genetic and exposure-history diversity came from having few donors. Only blood samples were collected, and tissue repertoires likely differ.

The CDR3 extends over 17 amino acids. Clones were sequenced by immunoSEQ multiplex PCR, and TCRdb holds only the in-frame ones, with some missing. The sample includes about a million clones, under 80% seen only once; the top ten take nearly 1.5%. Note on this clone: Its antigen is unknown.

The sample consisted of memory CD4+ T cells sorted from blood. Subset of the sample: CD45RA-negative fraction. V gene TRBV21-1 combines with J gene TRBJ1-3; the table's D call TRBD1 went unverified against the DNA. TRBV21-1 is marked as a pseudogene. The source of this sequence is a man between 18 and 29 years old in good health. CDR3: CASSPHSGTIGGNTIYF. Here the CDR3 DNA reads TGTGCCAGCAGCCCTCACTCCGGGACAATAGGGGGAAACACCATATATTTT.